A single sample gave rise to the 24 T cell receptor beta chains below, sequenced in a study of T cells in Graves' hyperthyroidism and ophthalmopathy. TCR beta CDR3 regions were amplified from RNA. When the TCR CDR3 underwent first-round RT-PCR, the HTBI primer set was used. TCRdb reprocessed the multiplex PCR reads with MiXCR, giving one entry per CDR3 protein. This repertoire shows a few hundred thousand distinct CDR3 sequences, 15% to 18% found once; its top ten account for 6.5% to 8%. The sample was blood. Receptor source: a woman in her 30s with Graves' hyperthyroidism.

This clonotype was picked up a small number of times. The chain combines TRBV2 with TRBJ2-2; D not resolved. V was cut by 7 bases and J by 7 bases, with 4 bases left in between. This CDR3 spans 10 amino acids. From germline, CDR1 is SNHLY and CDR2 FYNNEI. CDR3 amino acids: CASNGGELFF. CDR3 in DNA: TGTGCCAGCAACGGCGGGGAGCTGTTTTTT.

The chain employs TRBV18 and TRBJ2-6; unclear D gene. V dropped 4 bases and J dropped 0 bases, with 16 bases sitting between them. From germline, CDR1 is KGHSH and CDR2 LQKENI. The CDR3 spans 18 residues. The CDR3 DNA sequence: TGTGCCAGCTCACTTAGATCACCATCGGCCTCTGGGGCCAACGTCCTGACTTTC. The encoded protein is CASSLRSPSASGANVLTF.

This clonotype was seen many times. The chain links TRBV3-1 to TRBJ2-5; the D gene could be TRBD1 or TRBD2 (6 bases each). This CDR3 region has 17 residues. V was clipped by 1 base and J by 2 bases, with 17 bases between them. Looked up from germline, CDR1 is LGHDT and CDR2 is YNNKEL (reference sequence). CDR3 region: CASSQAMGGHLQETQYF. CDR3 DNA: TGTGCCAGCAGCCAAGCAATGGGGGGACACCTACAAGAGACCCAGTACTTC.

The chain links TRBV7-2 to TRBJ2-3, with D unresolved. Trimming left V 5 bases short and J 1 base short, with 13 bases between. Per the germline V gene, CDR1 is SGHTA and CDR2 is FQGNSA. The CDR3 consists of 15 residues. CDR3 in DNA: TGTGCCAGCAGCAATCCCCCCCGCGGCACAGATACGCAGTATTTT. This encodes CASSNPPRGTDTQYF.

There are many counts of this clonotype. For the CDR3, the DNA is TGTGCCAGCAGCCCCACTGGGGGGTTGAGCACTGAAGCTTTCTTT. Translated: CASSPTGGLSTEAFF. This sequence joins TRBV12-3 or TRBV12-4 and TRBJ1-1; maybe TRBD1 (5 bases). V was shortened by 6 bases and J by 4 bases, with 18 bases between the two germline ends. This CDR3 contains 15 residues.

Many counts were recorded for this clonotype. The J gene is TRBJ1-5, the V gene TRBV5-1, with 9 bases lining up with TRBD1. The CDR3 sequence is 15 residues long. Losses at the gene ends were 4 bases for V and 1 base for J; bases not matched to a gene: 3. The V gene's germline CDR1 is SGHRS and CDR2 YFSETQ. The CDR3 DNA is TGCGCCAGCAGCGAACAGGGGGCAAGCAATCAGCCCCAGCATTTT. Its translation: CASSEQGASNQPQHF. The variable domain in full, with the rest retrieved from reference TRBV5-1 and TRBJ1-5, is KAGVTQTPRYLIKTRGQQVTLSCSPISGHRSVSWYQQTPGQGLQFLFEYFSETQRNKGNFPGRFSGRQFSNSRSEMNVSTLELGDSALYLCASSEQGASNQPQHFGDGTRLSIL.

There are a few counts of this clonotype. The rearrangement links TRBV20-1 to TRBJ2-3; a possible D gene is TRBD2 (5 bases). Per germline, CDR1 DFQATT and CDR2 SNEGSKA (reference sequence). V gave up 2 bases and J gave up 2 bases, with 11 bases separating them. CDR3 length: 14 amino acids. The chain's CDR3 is CSARSGFPTDTQYF. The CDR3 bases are TGCAGTGCTAGATCGGGGTTTCCCACAGATACGCAGTATTTT.

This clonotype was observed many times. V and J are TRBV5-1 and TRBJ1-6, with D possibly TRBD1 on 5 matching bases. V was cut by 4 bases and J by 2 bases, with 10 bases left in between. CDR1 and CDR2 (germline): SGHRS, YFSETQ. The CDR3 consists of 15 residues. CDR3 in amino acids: CASSAGEAYNSPLHF. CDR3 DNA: TGCGCCAGCAGCGCGGGGGAGGCCTATAATTCACCCCTCCACTTT.

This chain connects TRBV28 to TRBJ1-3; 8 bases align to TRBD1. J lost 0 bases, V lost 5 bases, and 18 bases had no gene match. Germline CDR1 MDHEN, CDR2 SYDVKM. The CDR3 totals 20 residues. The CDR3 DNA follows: TGTGCCAGCAGTGACTCCTCGGGACAGGCCCCTTACCACTCTGGAAACACCATATATTTT. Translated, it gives CASSDSSGQAPYHSGNTIYF.

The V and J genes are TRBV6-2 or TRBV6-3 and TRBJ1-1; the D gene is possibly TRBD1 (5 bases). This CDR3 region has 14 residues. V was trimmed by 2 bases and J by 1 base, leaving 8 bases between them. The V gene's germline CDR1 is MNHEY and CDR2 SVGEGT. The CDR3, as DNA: TGTGCCAGCAGTTACGGGGCTAAGAACACTGAAGCTTTCTTT. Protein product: CASSYGAKNTEAFF.

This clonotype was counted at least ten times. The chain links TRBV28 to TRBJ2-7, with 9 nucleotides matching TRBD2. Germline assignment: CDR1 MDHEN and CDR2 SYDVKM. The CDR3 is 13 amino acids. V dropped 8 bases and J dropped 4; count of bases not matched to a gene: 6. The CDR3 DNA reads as TGTGCCAGCTGGGCTAGCGGGAAATACGAGCAGTACTTC. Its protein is CASWASGKYEQYF.

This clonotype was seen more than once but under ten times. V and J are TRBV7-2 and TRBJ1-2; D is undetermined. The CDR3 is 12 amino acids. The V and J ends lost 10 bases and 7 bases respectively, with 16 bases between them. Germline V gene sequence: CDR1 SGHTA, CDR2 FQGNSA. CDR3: CATRSTLSGYTF. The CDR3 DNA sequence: TGTGCCACCAGGAGCACCCTATCTGGCTACACCTTC.

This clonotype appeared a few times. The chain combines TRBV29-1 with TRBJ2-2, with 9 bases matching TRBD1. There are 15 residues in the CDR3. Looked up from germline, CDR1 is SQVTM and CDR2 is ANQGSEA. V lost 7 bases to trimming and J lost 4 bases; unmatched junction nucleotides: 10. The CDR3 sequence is CSAYSRDRATGELFF. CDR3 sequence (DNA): TGCAGCGCGTACTCCCGGGACAGGGCCACCGGGGAGCTGTTTTTT.

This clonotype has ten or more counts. In DNA form, the CDR3 reads TGTGCCAGCAGCTTATACGGGACTAGCGAACACAATGAGCAGTTCTTC. Translation gives CASSLYGTSEHNEQFF. The V and J genes are TRBV7-6 and TRBJ2-1; 10 positions match TRBD2. The germline V gene has CDR1 SGHVS and CDR2 FNYEAQ. CDR3 length: 16 residues. Germline trimming cut 2 bases from V and 5 bases from J; bases unmatched to any gene: 6.

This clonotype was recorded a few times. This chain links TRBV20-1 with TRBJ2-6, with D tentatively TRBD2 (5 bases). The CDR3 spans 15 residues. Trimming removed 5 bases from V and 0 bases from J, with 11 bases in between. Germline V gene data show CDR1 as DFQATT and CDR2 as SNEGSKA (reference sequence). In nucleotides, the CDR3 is TGCAGTGCTGTCCCCCGGGACTCTGGGGCCAACGTCCTGACTTTC. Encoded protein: CSAVPRDSGANVLTF.

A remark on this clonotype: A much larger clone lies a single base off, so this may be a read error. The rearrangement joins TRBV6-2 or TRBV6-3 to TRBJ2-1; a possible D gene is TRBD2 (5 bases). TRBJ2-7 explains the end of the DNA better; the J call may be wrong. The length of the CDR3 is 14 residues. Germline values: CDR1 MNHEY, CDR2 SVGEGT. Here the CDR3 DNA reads TGTGCCAGCAGGGACTTCAGCTCCTACAATGAGCAGTACTTC. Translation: CASRDFSSYNEQYF.

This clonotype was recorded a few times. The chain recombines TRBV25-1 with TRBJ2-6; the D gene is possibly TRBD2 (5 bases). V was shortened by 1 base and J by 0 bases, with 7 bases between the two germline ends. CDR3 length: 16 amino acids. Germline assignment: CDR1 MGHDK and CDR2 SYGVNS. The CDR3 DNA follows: TGTGCCAGCAGTGAATTTGGAGGCTCTGGGGCCAACGTCCTGACTTTC. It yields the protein CASSEFGGSGANVLTF.

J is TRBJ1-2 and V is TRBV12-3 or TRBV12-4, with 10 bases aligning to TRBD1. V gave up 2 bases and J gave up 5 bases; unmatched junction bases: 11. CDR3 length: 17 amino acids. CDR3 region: CASSLLLGTGERYGYTF. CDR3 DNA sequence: TGTGCCAGCAGTTTATTATTAGGGACAGGGGAACGATATGGCTACACCTTC.

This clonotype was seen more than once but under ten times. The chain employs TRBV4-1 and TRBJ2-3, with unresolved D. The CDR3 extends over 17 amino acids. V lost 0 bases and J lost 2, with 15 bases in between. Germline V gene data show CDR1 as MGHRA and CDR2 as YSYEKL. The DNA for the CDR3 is TGCGCCAGCAGCCAAGAAGCGCCGGGTTTCGCCACAGATACGCAGTATTTT. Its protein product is CASSQEAPGFATDTQYF.

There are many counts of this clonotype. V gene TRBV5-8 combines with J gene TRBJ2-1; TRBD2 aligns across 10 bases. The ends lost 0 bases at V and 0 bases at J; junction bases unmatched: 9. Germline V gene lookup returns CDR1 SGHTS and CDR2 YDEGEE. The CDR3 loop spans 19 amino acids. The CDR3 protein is CASSLVLTSGIDSYNEQFF. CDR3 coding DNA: TGTGCCAGCAGCTTGGTGCTTACTAGCGGGATAGACTCCTACAATGAGCAGTTCTTC.

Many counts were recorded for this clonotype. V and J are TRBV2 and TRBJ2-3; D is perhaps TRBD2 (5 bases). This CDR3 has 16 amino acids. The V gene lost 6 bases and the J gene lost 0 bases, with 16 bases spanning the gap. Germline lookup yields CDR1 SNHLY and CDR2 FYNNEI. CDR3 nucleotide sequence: TGTGCCAGCAGGCTAGCTGGTCTAGTAAGCACAGATACGCAGTATTTT. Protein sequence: CASRLAGLVSTDTQYF.

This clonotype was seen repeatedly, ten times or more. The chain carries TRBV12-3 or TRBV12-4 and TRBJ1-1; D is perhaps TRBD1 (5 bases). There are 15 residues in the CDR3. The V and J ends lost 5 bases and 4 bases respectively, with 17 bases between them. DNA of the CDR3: TGTGCCAGCAGTCGCGGGACGGGCCGGGGCACTGAAGCTTTCTTT. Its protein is CASSRGTGRGTEAFF.

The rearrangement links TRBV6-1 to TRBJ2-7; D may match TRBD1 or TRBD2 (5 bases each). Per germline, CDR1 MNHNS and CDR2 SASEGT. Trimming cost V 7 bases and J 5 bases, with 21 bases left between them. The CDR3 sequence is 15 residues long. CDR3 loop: CASTERAGSWNEQYF. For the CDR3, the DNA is TGTGCCAGCACCGAACGGGCAGGGAGTTGGAACGAGCAGTACTTC.

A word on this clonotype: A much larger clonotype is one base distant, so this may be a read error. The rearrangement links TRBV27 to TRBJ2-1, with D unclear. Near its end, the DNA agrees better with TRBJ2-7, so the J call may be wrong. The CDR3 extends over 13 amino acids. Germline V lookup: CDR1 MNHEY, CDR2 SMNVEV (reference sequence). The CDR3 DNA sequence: TGTGCCAGCATGCAGGAAACCTACAATGAGCAGTACTTC. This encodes CASMQETYNEQYF.